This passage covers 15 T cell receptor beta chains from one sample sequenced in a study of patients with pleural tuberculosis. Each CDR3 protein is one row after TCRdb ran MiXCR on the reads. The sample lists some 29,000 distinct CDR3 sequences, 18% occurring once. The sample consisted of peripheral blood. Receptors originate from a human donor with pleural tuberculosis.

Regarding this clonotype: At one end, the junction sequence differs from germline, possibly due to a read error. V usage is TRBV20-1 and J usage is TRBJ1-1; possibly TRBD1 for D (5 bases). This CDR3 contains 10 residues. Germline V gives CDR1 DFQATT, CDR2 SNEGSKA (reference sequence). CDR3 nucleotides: TGCAGTGCCCGAACAGGAGCGGCCTCCTTT. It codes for CSARTGAASF.

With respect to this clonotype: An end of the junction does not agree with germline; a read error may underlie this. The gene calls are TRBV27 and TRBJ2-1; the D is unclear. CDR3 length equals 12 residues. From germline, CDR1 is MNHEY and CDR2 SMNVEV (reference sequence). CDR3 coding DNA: TGTGCCAGCAGGGCACATCCCAATGGGCAGTTCTTC. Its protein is CASRAHPNGQFF.

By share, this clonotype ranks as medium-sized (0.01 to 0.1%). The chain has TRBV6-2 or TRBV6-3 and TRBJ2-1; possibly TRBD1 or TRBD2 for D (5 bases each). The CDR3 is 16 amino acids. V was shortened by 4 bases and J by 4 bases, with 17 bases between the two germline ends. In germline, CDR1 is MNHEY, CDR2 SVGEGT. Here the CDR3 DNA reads TGTGCCAGCAGTTTCATTGGGGGTCTAACATACAATGAGCAGTTCTTC. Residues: CASSFIGGLTYNEQFF.

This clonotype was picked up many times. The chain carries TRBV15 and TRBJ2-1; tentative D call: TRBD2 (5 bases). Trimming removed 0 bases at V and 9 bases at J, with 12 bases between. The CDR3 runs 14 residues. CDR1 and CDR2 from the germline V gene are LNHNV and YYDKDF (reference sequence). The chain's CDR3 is CATSRDIASSEQFF. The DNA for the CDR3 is TGTGCCACCAGCAGAGACATCGCTAGCAGTGAGCAGTTCTTC.

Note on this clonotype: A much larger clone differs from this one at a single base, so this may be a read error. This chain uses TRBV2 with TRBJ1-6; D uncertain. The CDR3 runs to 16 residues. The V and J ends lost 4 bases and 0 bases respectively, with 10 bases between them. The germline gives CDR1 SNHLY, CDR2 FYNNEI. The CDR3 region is CASSGAGSSYNSPLHF. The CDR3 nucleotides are TGTGCCAGCAGTGGGGCAGGAAGCTCCTATAATTCACCCCTCCACTTT. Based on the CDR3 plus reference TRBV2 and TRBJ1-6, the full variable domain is EPEVTQTPSHQVTQMGQEVILRCVPISNHLYFYWYRQILGQKVEFLVSFYNNEISEKSEIFDDQFSVERPDGSNFTLKIRSTKLEDSAMYFCASSGAGSSYNSPLHFGNGTRLTVT.

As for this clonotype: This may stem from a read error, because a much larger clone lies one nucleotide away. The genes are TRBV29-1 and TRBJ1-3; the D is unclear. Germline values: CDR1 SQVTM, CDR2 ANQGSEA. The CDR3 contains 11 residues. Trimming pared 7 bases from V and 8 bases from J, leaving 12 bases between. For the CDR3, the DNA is TGCAGCGCCCTGAACGGAGACACCATATATTTT. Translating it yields CSALNGDTIYF.

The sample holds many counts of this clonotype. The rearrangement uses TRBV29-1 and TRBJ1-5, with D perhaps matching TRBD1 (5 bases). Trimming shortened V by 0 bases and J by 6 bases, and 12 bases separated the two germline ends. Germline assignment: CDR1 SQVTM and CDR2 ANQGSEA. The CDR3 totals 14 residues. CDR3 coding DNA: TGCAGCGTTGAAGAAGCGTCGGGGGGTCAGCCCCAGCATTTT. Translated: CSVEEASGGQPQHF.

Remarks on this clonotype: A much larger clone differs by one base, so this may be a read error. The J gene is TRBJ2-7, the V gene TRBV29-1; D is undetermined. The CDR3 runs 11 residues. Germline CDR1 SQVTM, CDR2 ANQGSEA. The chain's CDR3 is CSALYSYGQYF. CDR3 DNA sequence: TGCAGCGCCTTATACAGCTACGGGCAGTACTTC.

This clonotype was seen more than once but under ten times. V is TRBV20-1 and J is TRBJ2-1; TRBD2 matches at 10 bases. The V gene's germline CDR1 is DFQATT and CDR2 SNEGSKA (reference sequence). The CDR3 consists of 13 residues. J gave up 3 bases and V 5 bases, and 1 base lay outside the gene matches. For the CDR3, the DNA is TGCAGTGCTCTAGCGGGGGACTACAATGAGCAGTTCTTC. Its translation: CSALAGDYNEQFF.

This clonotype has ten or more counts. CDR3 DNA sequence: TGTGCCAGCAGTTGGGGCCAGGGGAGGACTAGCAATCAGCCCCAGCATTTT. It encodes CASSWGQGRTSNQPQHF. V usage is TRBV12-3 or TRBV12-4 and J usage is TRBJ1-5, with a tentative D call TRBD1 (6 bases). This CDR3 is built from 17 residues. The V end was cut by 4 bases, the J end by 0 bases, with 16 bases between.

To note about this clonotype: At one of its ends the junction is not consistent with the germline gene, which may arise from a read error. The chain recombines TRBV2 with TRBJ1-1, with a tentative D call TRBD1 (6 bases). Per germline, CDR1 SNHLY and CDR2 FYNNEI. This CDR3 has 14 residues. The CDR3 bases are TGTGCCAGCAAGAGGACAGAGGTGAACACTGAGGCTCTCTTT. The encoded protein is CASKRTEVNTEALF.

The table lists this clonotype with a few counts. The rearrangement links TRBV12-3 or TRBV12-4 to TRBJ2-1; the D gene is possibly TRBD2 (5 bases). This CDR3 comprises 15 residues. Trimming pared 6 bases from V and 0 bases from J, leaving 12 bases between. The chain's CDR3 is CASSPHGSSYNEQFF. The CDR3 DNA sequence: TGTGCCAGCAGCCCCCATGGGAGCTCCTACAATGAGCAGTTCTTC.

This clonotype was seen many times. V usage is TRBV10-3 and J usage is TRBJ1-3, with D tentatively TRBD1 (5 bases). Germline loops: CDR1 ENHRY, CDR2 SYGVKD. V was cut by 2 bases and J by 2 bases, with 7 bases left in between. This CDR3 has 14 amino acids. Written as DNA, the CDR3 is TGTGCCATCAGTGAGCAAGGGGCTGGAAACACCATATATTTT. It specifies CAISEQGAGNTIYF.

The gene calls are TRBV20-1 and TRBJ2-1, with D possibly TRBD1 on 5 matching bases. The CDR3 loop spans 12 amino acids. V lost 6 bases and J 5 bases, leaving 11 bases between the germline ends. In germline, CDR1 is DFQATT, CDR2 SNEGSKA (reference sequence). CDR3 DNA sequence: TGCAGTGCCCTACGACAGAACAATGAGCAGTTCTTC. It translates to CSALRQNNEQFF.

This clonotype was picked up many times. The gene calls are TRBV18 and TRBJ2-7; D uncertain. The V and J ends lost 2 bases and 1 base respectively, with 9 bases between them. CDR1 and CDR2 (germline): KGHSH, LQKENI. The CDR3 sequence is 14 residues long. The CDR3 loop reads CASSPRDGSYEQYF. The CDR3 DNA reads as TGTGCCAGCTCACCAAGAGACGGGTCCTACGAGCAGTACTTC. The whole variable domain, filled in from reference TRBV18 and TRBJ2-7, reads NAGVMQNPRHLVRRRGQEARLRCSPMKGHSHVYWYRQLPEEGLKFMVYLQKENIIDESGMPKERFSAEFPKEGPSILRIQQVVRGDSAAYFCASSPRDGSYEQYFGPGTRLTVT.